A single TCR beta chain is shown here with its context. What it binds is not known. V was trimmed by 6 bases and J by 4 bases, leaving 6 bases between them. Germline V gene lookup returns CDR1 MNHEY and CDR2 SVGEGT. The CDR3 runs to 11 residues. This sample is part of a study of T cell repertoires in cytomegalovirus infection. TCRdb processed the reads anew with MiXCR; each CDR3 protein has one entry. The sample consists of approximately 76,000 distinct CDR3 sequences, 40% of them appearing once. The specimen was CD8+ T cells from cultured PBMCs, collected from culture after CMV antigen stimulation. The V and J genes are TRBV6-2 or TRBV6-3 and TRBJ1-1; D ambiguous. This sequence originates from a human donor in good health (CMV status not recorded). Some clones in this sample may be carry-over from other donors' samples. This CDR3 reads CASRRATEAFF. In DNA form, the CDR3 reads TGTGCCAGCAGGAGGGCCACTGAAGCTTTCTTT.